This T cell receptor beta chain originates from a study of OX40 agonist ivuxolimab in advanced cancers. Study as a whole: Melanoma, hepatocellular carcinoma, head and neck or renal cell cancer occurred in dose-escalation patients. Having had anti-PD-1, anti-PD-L1 or anti-CTLA-4 therapy before was allowed, and roughly 38% had some. Study-level findings and limits: There was clonal expansion of CD4+ and CD8+ blood T cells by week 6 at 0.1 to 3.0 mg/kg.

Sequenced by immunoSEQ multiplex PCR; TCRdb stores in-frame clones only, minus some. The table shows fewer than 85,000 clones, with 65% to 90% occurring only once. CDR1 is LNHDA, CDR2 SQIVND, per germline (reference sequence). V was trimmed by 3 bases and J by 12 bases, leaving 17 bases between them. The CDR3 extends over 14 amino acids. As concerns this clone: Its matching antigen is unknown.

This clonotype was sampled from an adult with an advanced solid tumor such as melanoma, head and neck, liver or kidney cancer. The gene calls are TRBV19 and TRBJ1-4; no reliable D call. The sample was CD4+ or CD8+ T cells sorted from blood, taken in a trial of the OX40 agonist ivuxolimab. Here the CDR3 reads CASSIHGDNEELFF. DNA of the CDR3: TGTGCCAGTAGTATCCACGGTGACAATGAGGAACTGTTTTTT. The whole variable domain, remainder taken from reference TRBV19 and TRBJ1-4, is DGGITQSPKYLFRKEGQNVTLSCEQNLNHDAMYWYRQDPGQGLRLIYYSQIVNDFQKGDIAEGYSVSREKKESFPLTVTSAQKNPTAFYLCASSIHGDNEELFFGSGTQLSVL.